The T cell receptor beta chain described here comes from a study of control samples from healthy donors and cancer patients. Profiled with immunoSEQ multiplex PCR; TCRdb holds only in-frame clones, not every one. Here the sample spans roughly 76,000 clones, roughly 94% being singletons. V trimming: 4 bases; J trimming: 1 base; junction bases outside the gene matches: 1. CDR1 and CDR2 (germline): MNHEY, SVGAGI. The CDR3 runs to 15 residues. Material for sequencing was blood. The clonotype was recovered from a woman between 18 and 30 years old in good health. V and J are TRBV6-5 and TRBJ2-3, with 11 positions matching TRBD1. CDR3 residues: CASSSDRGRTDTQYF. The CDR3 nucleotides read TGTGCCAGCAGTTCGGACAGGGGGCGCACAGATACGCAGTATTTT.